This TCR beta chain is from a study of blood T cell repertoires in COVID-19. Study in general: Samples came from the United States, Italy and Spain, spanning acute and convalescent COVID-19. The analysed material was cDNA or gDNA that came from T cells, B-cell-depleted T cells, or PBMCs.

As handled by the study authors: Researchers report that nucleated cell counts were estimated from reference gene primer amplification. Sequenced by immunoSEQ multiplex PCR; TCRdb stores in-frame clones only, minus some. The DNA was the basis for D and trimming; V, J and clone size are from that table. The sample carries hundreds of thousands of clones, just under 90% recorded once. The CDR3 is 14 amino acids. Germline lookup yields CDR1 LGHNA and CDR2 YNFKEQ. V trimming: 4 bases; J trimming: 2 bases; junction bases outside the gene matches: 4. Sequences were obtained from peripheral blood. The sequence was collected from a man aged 60 to 75 who had recovered from COVID-19. The chain recombines TRBV4-2 with TRBJ1-2; TRBD1 matches at 7 bases. The DNA of the CDR3 is TGTGCCAGCAGCCCCCGGGACAGAAACTATGGCTACACCTTC. This sequence encodes CASSPRDRNYGYTF.